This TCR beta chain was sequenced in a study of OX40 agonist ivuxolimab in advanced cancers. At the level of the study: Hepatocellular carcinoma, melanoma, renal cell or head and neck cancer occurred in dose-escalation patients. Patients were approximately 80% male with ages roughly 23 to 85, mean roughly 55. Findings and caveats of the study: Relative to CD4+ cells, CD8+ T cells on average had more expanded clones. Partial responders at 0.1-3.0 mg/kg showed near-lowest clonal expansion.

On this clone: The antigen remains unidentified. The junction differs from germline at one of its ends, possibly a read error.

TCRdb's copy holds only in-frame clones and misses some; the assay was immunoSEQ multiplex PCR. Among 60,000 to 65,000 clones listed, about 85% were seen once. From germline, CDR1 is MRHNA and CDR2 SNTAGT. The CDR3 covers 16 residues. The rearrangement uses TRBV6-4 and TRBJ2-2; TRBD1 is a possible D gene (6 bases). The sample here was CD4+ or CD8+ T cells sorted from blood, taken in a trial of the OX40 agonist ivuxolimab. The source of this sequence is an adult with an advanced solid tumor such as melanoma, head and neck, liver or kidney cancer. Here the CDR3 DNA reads TGTGCCAGCAGAAGGGGAACAGGGTTGGACACCGGGAAGCTGTTTTTT. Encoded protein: CASRRGTGLDTGKLFF.